One and the same sample provided the 27 T cell receptor beta chains below, sequenced in a study of vaccination and CD4 T cells after COVID-19. No antigens are known for them. Oncomine TCR Beta short-read sequencing was applied to DNA from cultured CD4+ T cells. In TCRdb, the PCR reads were re-called with MiXCR into one record per CDR3 protein. The repertoire includes about 18,000 distinct CDR3 sequences, 50% of them detected once, and around 6.1% sits in the top ten. Described treatment: roughly 11-day PBMC culture with coronavirus spike peptide pools or control peptides (ViraFEST assay). Sequenced: CD4+ T cells from blood, cultured in vitro. Source of these receptors: a human donor who had recovered from COVID-19.

The rearrangement uses TRBV28 and TRBJ2-1; a weak D match, TRBD2 (6 bases). Per the germline V gene, CDR1 is MDHEN and CDR2 is SYDVKM. The CDR3 has 15 amino acids. Trimming removed 5 bases at V and 8 bases at J, with 19 bases between. The CDR3 is CASSPFVSGGDEQFF. The CDR3 DNA is TGTGCCAGCAGTCCCTTCGTGTCCGGGGGAGATGAGCAGTTCTTC.

The chain combines TRBV6-5 with TRBJ1-6; possibly TRBD1 for D (6 bases). Germline lookup yields CDR1 MNHEY and CDR2 SVGAGI. The CDR3 has 15 residues. The V end lost 2 bases, the J end lost 6 bases, and 11 bases lay between the germline ends. CDR3 DNA sequence: TGTGCCAGCAGTTACGAGGGGGTTAGTAATTCACCCCTCCACTTT. It is translated as CASSYEGVSNSPLHF.

The chain couples TRBV2 to TRBJ1-1; D remains ambiguous. Trimming took 0 bases from V and 5 from J, leaving 16 bases between them. Germline-derived CDR1 and CDR2 are SNHLY and FYNNEI. CDR3 length: 16 amino acids. CDR3 region: CASSEAKGSIITEAFF. In DNA form, the CDR3 reads TGTGCCAGCAGTGAAGCGAAGGGTTCCATTATTACTGAAGCTTTCTTT.

This chain uses TRBV10-3 with TRBJ1-5, with no clear D. Trimming took off 10 bases at V and 4 bases at J, with 17 bases between the two ends. In germline, CDR1 is ENHRY, CDR2 SYGVKD. The CDR3 has 14 amino acids. DNA of the CDR3: TGTGCCAGCAGCCGCGGAACAGCTAATCAGCCCCAGCATTTT. Translation: CASSRGTANQPQHF.

The V and J genes are TRBV20-1 and TRBJ2-4, with TRBD2 as a possible D gene (7 bases). V shed 0 bases and J shed 3 bases, with 12 bases lying between them. There are 15 residues in the CDR3. Germline V gene lookup returns CDR1 DFQATT and CDR2 SNEGSKA (reference sequence). CDR3 residues: CSAREGGGVKNIQYF. The CDR3 bases are TGCAGTGCTAGAGAGGGAGGGGGGGTCAAAAACATTCAGTACTTC.

This chain connects TRBV30 to TRBJ1-2; 7 positions agree with TRBD1. Germline lookup yields CDR1 GTSNPN and CDR2 SVGIG (reference sequence). The CDR3 has 13 residues. Germline trimming cut 0 bases from V and 6 bases from J; bases unmatched to any gene: 4. CDR3 loop: CAWSVQGGDGYTF. CDR3 bases: TGTGCCTGGAGTGTACAAGGGGGCGATGGCTACACCTTC.

The rearrangement joins TRBV28 to TRBJ1-2; D gene uncertain. The germline gives CDR1 MDHEN, CDR2 SYDVKM. This CDR3 region has 11 residues. V was clipped by 1 base and J by 5 bases, with 2 bases between them. This CDR3 is CASSLSYGYTF. The CDR3 DNA sequence: TGTGCCAGCAGTTTATCATATGGCTACACCTTC.

The chain uses TRBV5-4 and TRBJ2-1; D uncertain. CDR3 length equals 16 residues. V gave up 7 bases and J gave up 0 bases, with 17 bases separating them. Germline-derived CDR1 and CDR2 are SGHNT and YYREEE (reference sequence). The CDR3 sequence: CASASRWVDSYNEQFF. The CDR3 DNA is TGTGCCAGCGCCTCTCGGTGGGTTGACTCCTACAATGAGCAGTTCTTC.

A few counts support this clonotype. The rearrangement links TRBV20-1 to TRBJ1-2, with D possibly matching TRBD1 (5 bases). Deletions cut 6 bases from V and 4 bases from J, with 15 bases between. The germline CDR1 and CDR2 sequences are DFQATT and SNEGSKA (reference sequence). The CDR3 is 13 amino acids. The CDR3 nucleotides read TGCAGTGCCGCCGGGACCGAACTCTATGGCTACACCTTC. This sequence encodes CSAAGTELYGYTF.

This chain uses TRBV10-2 with TRBJ2-1; possibly TRBD1 for D (6 bases). Trimming pared 4 bases from V and 0 bases from J, leaving 13 bases between. This CDR3 has 16 residues. Germline CDR1 and CDR2: WSHSY and SAAADI. CDR3 sequence: CASSAPDRSSYNEQFF. CDR3 nucleotides: TGCGCCAGCAGTGCCCCAGACAGGAGCTCCTACAATGAGCAGTTCTTC.

Concerning this clonotype itself: The final CDR3 position lacks the conserved phenylalanine or tryptophan, pointing to a likely read error. In DNA form, the CDR3 reads TGCGCCAGCAGTGAAATACGAGGTCCAAATTCACCCCTCCACTAT. This encodes CASSEIRGPNSPLHY. The chain carries TRBV10-1 and TRBJ1-6; D is unresolved. V gave up 3 bases and J gave up 7 bases, with 13 bases separating them. The CDR3 consists of 15 residues. From germline, CDR1 is WNHNN and CDR2 SYGVQD (reference sequence).

The chain joins TRBV24-1 to TRBJ2-7; D unclear. CDR3 length equals 13 residues. In germline, CDR1 is KGHDR, CDR2 SFDVKD. V shed 4 bases and J shed 5 bases, with 11 bases lying between them. The CDR3 sequence: CATSESGSDEQYF. The CDR3 nucleotides read TGTGCCACCAGTGAATCAGGATCCGACGAGCAGTACTTC.

In the case of this clonotype: Germline and junction disagree at one end, which may indicate a read error. The V call is TRBV20-1, the J call TRBJ1-3; D uncertain. This CDR3 is built from 13 residues. Germline V gene data show CDR1 as DFQATT and CDR2 as SNEGSKA (reference sequence). In DNA, the CDR3 is TGCTGTGCTAGCCCGGGAGCTGGAAACACCATATATTTT. It codes for CCASPGAGNTIYF.

J is TRBJ2-3 and V is TRBV24-1; tentative D call: TRBD1 (6 bases). Deletions cut 3 bases from V and 3 bases from J, with 12 bases between. There are 15 residues in the CDR3. Germline V gene lookup returns CDR1 KGHDR and CDR2 SFDVKD. The CDR3 is CATSDAQGMTDTQYF. The CDR3 bases are TGTGCCACCAGTGATGCCCAGGGGATGACAGATACGCAGTATTTT.

This clonotype was seen a handful of times. V is TRBV20-1 and J is TRBJ1-4; TRBD1 aligns across 9 bases. Trimming cost V 1 base and J 5 bases; bases outside gene matches: 5. In germline, CDR1 is DFQATT, CDR2 SNEGSKA (reference sequence). The CDR3 is made up of 15 amino acids. The CDR3, as DNA: TGCAGTGCTAGAGTGGCGGGGACAGGGAATGAAAAACTGTTTTTT. Translation gives CSARVAGTGNEKLFF.

The genes are TRBV18 and TRBJ1-2, with D unresolved. The CDR3 contains 16 residues. Germline CDR1 reads KGHSH; CDR2 reads LQKENI. V was trimmed by 4 bases and J by 3 bases, leaving 18 bases between them. CDR3 nucleotide sequence: TGTGCCAGCTCACAAAGGACGGACCCGACTGACTATGGCTACACCTTC. It yields the protein CASSQRTDPTDYGYTF.

The genes are TRBV5-4 and TRBJ2-5; D unclear. This CDR3 is 14 amino acids long. Trimming stripped 0 bases from V and 5 bases from J, with 11 bases between. Germline-derived CDR1 and CDR2 are SGHNT and YYREEE (reference sequence). This CDR3 is CASSLELVGETQYF. In nucleotides, the CDR3 is TGTGCCAGCAGCTTGGAGTTGGTCGGGGAGACCCAGTACTTC. The entire variable domain, with the rest obtained from reference TRBV5-4 and TRBJ2-5, is as follows: ETGVTQSPTHLIKTRGQQVTLRCSSQSGHNTVSWYQQALGQGPQFIFQYYREEENGRGNFPPRFSGLQFPNYSSELNVNALELDDSALYLCASSLELVGETQYFGPGTRLLVL.

V gene TRBV20-1 combines with J gene TRBJ2-2; D perhaps matches TRBD2 (5 bases). This CDR3 is built from 15 residues. Trimming pared 6 bases from V and 4 bases from J, leaving 18 bases between. The germline gives CDR1 DFQATT, CDR2 SNEGSKA (reference sequence). CDR3 DNA: TGCAGTGCAATCAACGGGGTGCTGGGCACCGGGGAGCTGTTTTTT. This translates into CSAINGVLGTGELFF.

The chain has TRBV12-3 or TRBV12-4 and TRBJ1-2, with no clear D. The V and J ends lost 1 base and 8 bases respectively, with 11 bases between them. The CDR3 sequence is 13 residues long. The CDR3 DNA is TGTGCCAGCAGTTTAGTTTCGCTGAGGGGCTACACCTTC. This translates into CASSLVSLRGYTF.

V gene TRBV30 combines with J gene TRBJ2-5; D remains unclear. Germline V gives CDR1 GTSNPN, CDR2 SVGIG (reference sequence). CDR3 length: 12 residues. The V end lost 1 base, the J end lost 5 bases, and 8 bases lay between the germline ends. CDR3 sequence reads: CAWSGAGETQYF. Written as DNA, the CDR3 is TGTGCCTGGAGTGGGGCCGGGGAGACCCAGTACTTC.

CDR3 coding DNA: TGTGCCAGCAGTTACTCCTCGGACGGGGACACTGAAGCTTTCTTT. This codes for CASSYSSDGDTEAFF. V and J are TRBV6-5 and TRBJ1-1; D unresolved. Looked up from germline, CDR1 is MNHEY and CDR2 is SVGAGI. This CDR3 is built from 15 residues. V lost 0 bases and J lost 3, with 11 bases in between.

The V and J genes are TRBV11-2 and TRBJ2-7; perhaps TRBD1 as D (5 bases). In germline, CDR1 is SGHAT, CDR2 FQNNGV. V was clipped by 4 bases and J by 2 bases, with 9 bases between them. The CDR3 is made up of 13 amino acids. The CDR3 DNA follows: TGTGCCAGCAGCTCAAGACAGACCTACGAGCAGTACTTC. Translated: CASSSRQTYEQYF.

Regarding this clonotype: Germline and junction disagree at one end, which may indicate a read error. V gene TRBV7-7 combines with J gene TRBJ1-1, with a weak D call TRBD1 (5 bases). Germline V gene data show CDR1 as SSHAT and CDR2 as FNYEAQ (reference sequence). The CDR3 is made up of 13 amino acids. The CDR3 is CASSPGLETEAFF. The CDR3 DNA reads TGTGCTAGCAGCCCGGGACTGGAAACTGAAGCTTTCTTT.

This chain links TRBV20-1 with TRBJ2-4; no firm D call. Per germline, CDR1 DFQATT and CDR2 SNEGSKA (reference sequence). The CDR3 extends over 12 amino acids. Trimming removed 4 bases from V and 2 bases from J, with 6 bases in between. As DNA, the CDR3 is TGCAGTGCTAAACCTACCAAAAACATTCAGTACTTC. Translated, it gives CSAKPTKNIQYF.

This clonotype was seen a handful of times. The V and J genes are TRBV18 and TRBJ1-5; maybe TRBD1 (5 bases). V lost 1 base and J lost 2, with 6 bases in between. Germline CDR1 and CDR2: KGHSH and LQKENI. This CDR3 region has 14 residues. CDR3 residues: CASSPQGRNQPQHF. CDR3 sequence (DNA): TGTGCCAGCTCACCACAGGGGCGCAATCAGCCCCAGCATTTT.

There are a few counts of this clonotype. The V and J genes are TRBV19 and TRBJ1-2, with D possibly matching TRBD1 (5 bases). The CDR3 contains 13 residues. The V end was cut by 4 bases, the J end by 6 bases, with 12 bases between. CDR1 is LNHDA, CDR2 SQIVND, per germline (reference sequence). CDR3: CASSSQGGNGYTF. The DNA for the CDR3 is TGTGCCAGTAGTAGTCAGGGTGGTAATGGCTACACCTTC.

This clonotype was counted between two and nine times. CDR3 sequence: CSARDISGAYNEQFF. The CDR3 coding sequence is TGCAGTGCTAGAGATATTAGCGGAGCCTACAATGAGCAGTTCTTC. The V gene is TRBV20-1, the J gene TRBJ2-1; perhaps TRBD2 as D (6 bases). The germline CDR1 and CDR2 sequences are DFQATT and SNEGSKA (reference sequence). The V gene lost 0 bases and the J gene lost 2 bases, with 11 bases spanning the gap. This CDR3 contains 15 residues.